This T cell receptor beta chain was sequenced in a study of blood T cell repertoires in COVID-19 (dated by TCRdb to 2019 to 2021). Study-level background: Samples covering the acute and convalescent phases of COVID-19 were provided by collaborators in the United States, Italy and Spain. Deeply sampled blood TCRbeta repertoires from subjects exposed to, actively infected with, or recovered from COVID-19 were included in the dataset. Nearly every sample came with metadata listing a de-identified subject ID, COVID-19 status, age in years and sex. The samples were drawn from two sources: the first 160 participants of the ongoing ImmuneRACE study, and 1,000 to 1,500 subjects contributed by 6 global collaborators. The repertoires were released in a freely available public database meant as a resource for research on the immune response to SARS-CoV-2. HLA class I and class II types, where available, came from metadata supplied by the sample provider rather than from assay-based typing. The prospective study material was composed of cDNA or gDNA derived from T cells, B-cell-depleted T cells, or PBMCs.

In the germline V gene (reference sequence), CDR1 corresponds to SEHNR and CDR2 to FQNEAQ. The CDR3 has 12 amino acids, counting the end cysteine and phenylalanine. The retained sequence is limited to the CDR3, 36 bases, with the frame set at the first base. TCRbeta CDR3 regions were amplified from genomic DNA by means of the immunoSEQ Assay, a bias-controlled multiplex PCR. As for how the authors treated the data: Within the assay, amplification of reference gene primers was used to estimate how many nucleated cells each sample contained. To quantify the absolute abundance of each unique TCRbeta CDR3 rearrangement, sequence reads were collapsed and filtered. For each sample, productive Simpson clonality was calculated as the square root of Simpson's diversity index across productive rearrangements. TCRdb took over this immuneACCESS table, retaining in-frame rearrangements with V and J assigned. Such tables are incomplete; in checked studies, under half of the missing clones stem from an unresolved V gene, and the remainder is unexplained. That table is the source of V, J and clone size, and D and trimming were worked out from the DNA. In this sample the table shows about 150,000 clones, about nine tenths of which occur a single time. 2% to 2.5% of the sample lies in the top ten.

About this clone itself: Its antigen target is currently unknown. One junction end does not reproduce the germline sequence, and a read error may be involved.

Each collaborating institution followed its own protocols to collect whole blood in K2EDTA tubes. For TCRbeta analysis, collaborator samples were shipped as frozen whole blood, as isolated PBMCs, or as DNA extracted from either sample type. The study at large found these results: How much clinical and demographic metadata was included differed by source and by participant, and the metadata was provided uncurated.

This chain joins TRBV7-9 to TRBJ1-2; 7 nucleotides in the junction match TRBD1. The TCR comes from a human donor in a cohort sampled during active COVID-19. The sample was peripheral blood. The CDR3 loop reads CASSPGTASFIF. The DNA sequence is TGTGCCAGCAGCCCGGGGACAGCCTCTTTCATCTTC.